One T cell receptor beta chain is described in this entry. What it binds is unknown. This record comes from a study of PD-1 blockade in classical Hodgkin lymphoma. Germline-derived CDR1 and CDR2 are SNHLY and FYNNEI. This CDR3 contains 15 residues. V trimming: 5 bases; J trimming: 2 bases; junction bases outside the gene matches: 6. Study conclusions and caveats: Newly diagnosed patients had baseline TCR diversity that was reportedly lower than that of healthy donors. Possible causes of repertoire differences, disease activity or prior therapy, remain undefined.

This table comes from immunoSEQ multiplex PCR, and its TCRdb copy is limited to in-frame clones, with some not included. The sample holds approximately 20,000 clones; 80% to 90% are singletons and the top ten take 0.2% to 0.3%. Described time point: newly diagnosed, previously untreated cHL patient sample. Magnetic negative selection was used to purify CD4+ T cells from thawed PBMCs. The study compared against PBMCs from newly diagnosed, untreated classical Hodgkin lymphoma. The V and J genes are TRBV2 and TRBJ2-7, with 10 bases aligning to TRBD2. Sequenced material: CD4+ T cells from blood. The TCR sequence derives from a human donor with classical Hodgkin lymphoma. The CDR3 loop reads CASSRLAGVTYEQYF. The CDR3 DNA is TGTGCCAGCAGTCGGCTAGCGGGGGTTACCTACGAGCAGTACTTC.